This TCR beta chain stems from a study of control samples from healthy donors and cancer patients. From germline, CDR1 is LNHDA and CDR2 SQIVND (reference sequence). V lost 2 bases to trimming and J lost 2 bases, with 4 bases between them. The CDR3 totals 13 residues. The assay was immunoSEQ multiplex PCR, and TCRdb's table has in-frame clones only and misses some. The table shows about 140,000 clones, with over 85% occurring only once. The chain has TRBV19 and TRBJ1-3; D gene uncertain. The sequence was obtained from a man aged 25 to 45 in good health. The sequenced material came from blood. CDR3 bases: TGTGCCAGTAGTATACAGGCTGGAAACACCATATATTTT. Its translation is CASSIQAGNTIYF.